Sequencing of this TCR beta chain was carried out in a study of T cell repertoires in cytomegalovirus infection. Looking at the study overall: Recently described HLA-C-restricted plus well-studied HLA-B-restricted CMV epitopes were used. CMV infection plus the matching HLA type was flagged by public TCR beta signatures.

TCRdb reprocessed the reads via MiXCR and lists one record per CDR3 protein. The sample shows a few hundred thousand distinct CDR3 sequences, under 55% of them seen only once. Regarding this clonotype: Antigen specificity is unknown.

The CDR3 loop spans 13 amino acids. V dropped 2 bases and J dropped 6 bases, with 8 bases sitting between them. The study, taken as a whole, reports: There were HLA-C-restricted CMV-specific TCR beta clonotypes dominating the ex vivo response.

Material: cultured PBMCs, obtained from culture after CMV antigen stimulation. The rearrangement links TRBV12-3 or TRBV12-4 to TRBJ2-1, with a possible D match to TRBD2 (6 bases). The clonotype originates from a human donor in good health (CMV status not recorded). Some clones in this sample may be carry-over from other donors' samples. As DNA, the CDR3 is TGTGCCAGCAGTTTACTGCGGGGCAATGAGCAGTTCTTC. Its translation is CASSLLRGNEQFF.